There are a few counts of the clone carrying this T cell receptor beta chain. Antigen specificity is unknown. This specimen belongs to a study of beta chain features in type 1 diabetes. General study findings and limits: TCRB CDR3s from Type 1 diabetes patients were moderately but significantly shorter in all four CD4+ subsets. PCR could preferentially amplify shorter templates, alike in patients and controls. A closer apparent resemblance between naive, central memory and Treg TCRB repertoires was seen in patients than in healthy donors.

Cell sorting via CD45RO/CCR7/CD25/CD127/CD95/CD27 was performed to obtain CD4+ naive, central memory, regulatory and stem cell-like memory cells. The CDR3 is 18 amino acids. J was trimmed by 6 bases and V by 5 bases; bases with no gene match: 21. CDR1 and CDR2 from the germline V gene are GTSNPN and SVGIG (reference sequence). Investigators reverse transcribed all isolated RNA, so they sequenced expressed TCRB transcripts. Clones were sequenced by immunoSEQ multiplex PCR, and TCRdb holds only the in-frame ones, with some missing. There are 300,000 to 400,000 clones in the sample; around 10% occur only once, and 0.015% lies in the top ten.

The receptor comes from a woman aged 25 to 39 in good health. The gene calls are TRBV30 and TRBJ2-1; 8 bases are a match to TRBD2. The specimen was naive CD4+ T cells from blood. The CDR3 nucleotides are TGTGCCTGGGCCCTGGGACTAGGGTTGGTGGTGAATTCCAATGAGCAGTTCTTC. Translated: CAWALGLGLVVNSNEQFF.